This record looks at one T cell receptor beta chain sequence and its context. What it binds is not known. TCRdb reprocessed the RACE reads via MiXCR and lists one record per CDR3 protein. Among approximately 370,000 distinct CDR3 sequences listed, approximately 5.8% were seen once. This record belongs to a study of human T cells and chemical hapten exposure. At the level of the study: 2% DPC applied to an approximately 2 cm by approximately 2 cm arm area sensitized donors. Enrolled patients were predominantly female and had alopecia areata, totalis or universalis.

Study-wide points: Expanded TCRs made up significantly more big CDR3 similarity clusters than controls did.

Looked up from germline, CDR1 is SGDLS and CDR2 is YYNGEE. There are 16 residues in the CDR3. Trimming removed 0 bases from V and 2 bases from J; junction bases left unmatched: 4. The time point was: pre-sensitization, week 0. Treatment given: therapeutic diphenylcyclopropenone sensitization with weekly scalp DPC. This receptor was obtained from a woman aged 18 to 35 with alopecia areata. Some clones in this sample may be carry-over from other donors' samples. The chain links TRBV9 to TRBJ2-3; TRBD1 agrees at 9 bases. The source material was whole blood, sampled in connection with sensitization to the hapten diphenylcyclopropenone (DPC). CDR3 residues: CASSVVGTGFTDTQYF. CDR3 bases: TGTGCCAGCAGCGTAGTAGGGACAGGGTTCACAGATACGCAGTATTTT. Supplemented by reference TRBV9 and TRBJ2-3, the full variable domain reads DSGVTQTPKHLITATGQRVTLRCSPRSGDLSVYWYQQSLDQGLQFLIQYYNGEERAKGNILERFSAQQFPDLHSELNLSSLELGDSALYFCASSVVGTGFTDTQYFGPGTRLTVL.